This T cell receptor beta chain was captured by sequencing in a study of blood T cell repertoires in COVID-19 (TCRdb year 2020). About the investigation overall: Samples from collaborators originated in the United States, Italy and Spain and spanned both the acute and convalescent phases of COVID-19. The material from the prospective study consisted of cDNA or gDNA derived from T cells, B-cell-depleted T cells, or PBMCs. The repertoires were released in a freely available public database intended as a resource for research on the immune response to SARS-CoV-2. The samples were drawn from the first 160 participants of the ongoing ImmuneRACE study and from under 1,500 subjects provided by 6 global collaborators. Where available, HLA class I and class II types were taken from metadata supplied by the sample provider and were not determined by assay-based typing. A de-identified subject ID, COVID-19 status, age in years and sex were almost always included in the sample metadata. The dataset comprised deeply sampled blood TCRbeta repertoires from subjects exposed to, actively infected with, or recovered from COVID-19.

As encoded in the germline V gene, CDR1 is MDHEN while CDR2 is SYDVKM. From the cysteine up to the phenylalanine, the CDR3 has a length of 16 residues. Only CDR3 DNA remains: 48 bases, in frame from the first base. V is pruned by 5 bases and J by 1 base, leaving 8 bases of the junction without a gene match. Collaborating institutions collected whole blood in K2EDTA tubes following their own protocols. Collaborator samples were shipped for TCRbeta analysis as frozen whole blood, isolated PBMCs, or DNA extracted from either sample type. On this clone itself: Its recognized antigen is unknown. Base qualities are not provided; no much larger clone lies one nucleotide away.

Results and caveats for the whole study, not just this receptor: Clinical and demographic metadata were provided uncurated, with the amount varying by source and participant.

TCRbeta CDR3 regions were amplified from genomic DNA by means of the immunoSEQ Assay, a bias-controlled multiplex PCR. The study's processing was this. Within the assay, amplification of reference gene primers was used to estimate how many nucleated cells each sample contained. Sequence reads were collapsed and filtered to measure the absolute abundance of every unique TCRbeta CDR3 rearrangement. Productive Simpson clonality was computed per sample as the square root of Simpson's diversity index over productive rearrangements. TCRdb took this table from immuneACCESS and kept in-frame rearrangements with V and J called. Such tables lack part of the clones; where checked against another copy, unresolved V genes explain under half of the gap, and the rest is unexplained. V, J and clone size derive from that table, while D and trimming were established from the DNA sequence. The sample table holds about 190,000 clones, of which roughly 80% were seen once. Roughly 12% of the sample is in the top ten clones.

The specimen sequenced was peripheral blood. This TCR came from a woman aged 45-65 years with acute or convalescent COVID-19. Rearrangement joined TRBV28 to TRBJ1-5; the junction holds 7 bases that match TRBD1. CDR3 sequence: CASSPGQHESNQPQHF. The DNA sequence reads TGTGCCAGCAGTCCGGGACAGCACGAGAGCAATCAGCCCCAGCATTTT.